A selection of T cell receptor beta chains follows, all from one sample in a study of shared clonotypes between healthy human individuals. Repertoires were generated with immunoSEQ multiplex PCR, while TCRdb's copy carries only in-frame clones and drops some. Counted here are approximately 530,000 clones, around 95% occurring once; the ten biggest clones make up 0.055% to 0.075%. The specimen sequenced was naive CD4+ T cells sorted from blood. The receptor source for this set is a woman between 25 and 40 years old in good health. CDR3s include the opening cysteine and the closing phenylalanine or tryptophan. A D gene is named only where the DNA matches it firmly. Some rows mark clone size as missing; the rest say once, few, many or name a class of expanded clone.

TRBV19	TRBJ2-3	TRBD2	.	TGTGCCAGCCGACTAGCGGGAGGGCCAGATACGCAGTATTTT	CASRLAGGPDTQYF
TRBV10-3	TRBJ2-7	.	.	TGTGCCATCAGTGAGTCGATAGGAACCTACGAGCAGTACTTC	CAISESIGTYEQYF
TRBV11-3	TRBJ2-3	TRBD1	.	TGTGCCAGCAGCTTATTCGACAGGGCAGATACGCAGTATTTT	CASSLFDRADTQYF
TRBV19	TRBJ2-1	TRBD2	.	TGTGCCAGTAGTATTGACCGAATACTAGCGGGAGGGGACAATGAGCAGTTCTTC	CASSIDRILAGGDNEQFF
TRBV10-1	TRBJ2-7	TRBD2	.	TGCGCCAGCAGTGACGCTAGCGGGACGGACGAGCAGTACTTC	CASSDASGTDEQYF
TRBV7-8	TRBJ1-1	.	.	TGTGCCAGCAGCTTTGAGGACATCCTCATGGCGAACACTGAAGCTTTCTTT	CASSFEDILMANTEAFF
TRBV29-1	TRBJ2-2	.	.	TGCAGCGTTGAGCGGGACACCCGACGGGGGACCGGGGAGCTGTTTTTT	CSVERDTRRGTGELFF
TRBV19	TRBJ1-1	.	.	TGTGCCAGTACCCCCCCCAGGGTGAACACTGAAGCTTTCTTT	CASTPPRVNTEAFF
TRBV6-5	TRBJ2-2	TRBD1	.	TGTGCCAGCAGGACAGGGACGGGGGAGCTGTTTTTT	CASRTGTGELFF
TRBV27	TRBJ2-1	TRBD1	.	TGTGCCAGCAGTAGCGGACAGGTCCACAATGAGCAGTTCTTC	CASSSGQVHNEQFF
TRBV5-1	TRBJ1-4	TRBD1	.	TGCGCCAGCAGCTCCTACAGGGGGACGGGAGAAAAACTGTTTTTT	CASSSYRGTGEKLFF
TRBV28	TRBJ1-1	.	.	TGTGCCACCACCATGAACACTGAAGCTTTCTTT	CATTMNTEAFF
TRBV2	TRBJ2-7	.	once	TGTGCCAGCAGCGCCTCCTTAGCGGAAACCTACGAGCAGTACTTC	CASSASLAETYEQYF
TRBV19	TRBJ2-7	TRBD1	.	TGTGCCACCGCCCTAGGACAGGGCTTAGGGGAGCAGTACTTC	CATALGQGLGEQYF
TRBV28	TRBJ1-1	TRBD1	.	TGTGCCAGCAGTTTATTATCCGAAGGGGGCCCTGAAGCTTTCTTT	CASSLLSEGGPEAFF
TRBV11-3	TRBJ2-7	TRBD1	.	TGTGCCAGCAGCTTAGGGACAGGGCGCGAGCAGTACTTC	CASSLGTGREQYF
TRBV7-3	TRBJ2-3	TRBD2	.	TGTGCCAGCAGCTTAATGGGCGGGAGGGGAGATACGCAGTATTTT	CASSLMGGRGDTQYF
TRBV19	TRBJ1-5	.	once	TGTGCCAGTAACAGGGAGAGGAAGCAGCCCCAGCATTTT	CASNRERKQPQHF
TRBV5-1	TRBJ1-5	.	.	TGCGCCAGCAGCTTATCTGGGAATAGCAATCAGCCCCAGCATTTT	CASSLSGNSNQPQHF
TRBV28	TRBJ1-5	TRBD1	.	TGTGCCAGCAGGGCACAGGGGATGGGGTATAGCAATCAGCCCCAGCATTTT	CASRAQGMGYSNQPQHF
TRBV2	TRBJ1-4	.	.	TGTGCCAGCAGGCCGGGAGTTGAAAAACTGTTTTTT	CASRPGVEKLFF
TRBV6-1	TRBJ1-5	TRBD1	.	TGTGCCAGCAGTAAGGACAGGGTCTTTAATCAGCCCCAGCATTTT	CASSKDRVFNQPQHF
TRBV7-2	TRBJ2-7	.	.	TGTGCCAGCAGCCCGGGACTGCCGAGCTCCTACGAGCAGTACTTC	CASSPGLPSSYEQYF
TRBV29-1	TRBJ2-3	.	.	TGCAGCGTCAGACCCCGGGTGGATACGCAGTATTTT	CSVRPRVDTQYF
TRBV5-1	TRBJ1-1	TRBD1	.	TGCGCCAGCAGCTTGGTGCCGCAGGGACAGGGGGACGCTTTCTTT	CASSLVPQGQGDAFF
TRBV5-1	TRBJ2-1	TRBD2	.	TGCGCCAGCAGCTTAGGACTAGCGGGATCAAATGAGCAGTTCTTC	CASSLGLAGSNEQFF
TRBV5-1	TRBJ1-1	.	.	TGCGCCAGCAGGGCGGGCCCTAACGACCCTGAAGCTTTCTTT	CASRAGPNDPEAFF
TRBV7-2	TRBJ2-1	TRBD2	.	TGTGCCAGCAGCTTCGTAGCGGGAGGGCCCTACAATGAGCAGTTCTTC	CASSFVAGGPYNEQFF
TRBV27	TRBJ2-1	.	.	TGTGCCAGCAGTTCTACACAGGACAGAACCCCCTACAATGAGCAGTTCTTC	CASSSTQDRTPYNEQFF
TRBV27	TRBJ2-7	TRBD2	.	TGTGCCAGCAAGGGGACGGGGGGGTTCGTCTACGAGCAGTACTTC	CASKGTGGFVYEQYF
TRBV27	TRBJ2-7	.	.	TGTGCCAGCAGTCCCAAGACAGAGCTTACCATGTACGAGCAGTACTTC	CASSPKTELTMYEQYF
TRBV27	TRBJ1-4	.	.	TGTGCCAGCAGTTTATCGATAATAAATCTGGGAGTTGCAACTAATGAAAAACTGTTTTTT	CASSLSIINLGVATNEKLFF
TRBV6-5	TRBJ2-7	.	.	TGTGCCAGCAAGACCTGGGAGAGCCGGGAGCAGTACTTC	CASKTWESREQYF
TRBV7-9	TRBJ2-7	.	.	TGTGCCAGCAGCCGACAACGGGTGGGCTCCAGCTACGAGCAGTACTTC	CASSRQRVGSSYEQYF
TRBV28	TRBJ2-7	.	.	TGTGCCAGCAGTTTAGGAACAGGGTACGAGCAGTACTTC	CASSLGTGYEQYF
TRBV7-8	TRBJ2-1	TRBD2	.	TGTGCCAGCCAGCGGGAGTGGTCCTACAATGAGCAGTTCTTC	CASQREWSYNEQFF
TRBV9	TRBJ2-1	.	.	TGTGCCAGCAGCGTAGTGGCGGGACGGTCCTACAATGAGCAGTTCTTC	CASSVVAGRSYNEQFF
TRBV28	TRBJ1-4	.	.	TGTGCCAGCAGTATTTACGGGGACGGACAAAATGAAAAACTGTTTTTT	CASSIYGDGQNEKLFF
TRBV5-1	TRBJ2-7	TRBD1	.	TGCGCCAGCAGGGGACAGGGGGCCGAGCAGTACTTC	CASRGQGAEQYF
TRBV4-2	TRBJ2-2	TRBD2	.	TGTGCCAGCAGCCAAGATTGGACCCGACTAGCGGGCAACACCGGGGAGCTGTTTTTT	CASSQDWTRLAGNTGELFF
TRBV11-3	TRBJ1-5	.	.	TGTGCCAGCACCCAATGGGGTCCGAATCAGCCCCAGCATTTT	CASTQWGPNQPQHF
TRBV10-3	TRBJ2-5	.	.	TGTGCCATCAGTGAGTCGGAAGGAGCAGAGACCCAGTACTTC	CAISESEGAETQYF
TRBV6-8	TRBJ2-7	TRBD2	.	TGTGCCAGCAGTTACAAAGCGACTAGCGGTTTAATTTCCTACGAGCAGTACTTC	CASSYKATSGLISYEQYF
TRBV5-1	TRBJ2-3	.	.	TGCGCCAGCAGCTTGTTACTTAGCACAGATACGCAGTATTTT	CASSLLLSTDTQYF
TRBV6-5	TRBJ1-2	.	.	TGTGCCAGCAGCCCTCTAGCGAAACACTATGGCTACACCTTC	CASSPLAKHYGYTF
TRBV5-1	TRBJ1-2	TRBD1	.	TGCGCCAGCAAGATGGGACAGGGGGAGGAAAACTATGGCTACACCTTC	CASKMGQGEENYGYTF
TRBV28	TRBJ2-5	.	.	TGTGCCAGCAGTTTCACCCGCAGGACCCAGTACTTC	CASSFTRRTQYF
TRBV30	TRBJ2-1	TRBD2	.	TGTGCCTGGAGTCCACTAGCGGGACGATACAATGAGCAGTTCTTC	CAWSPLAGRYNEQFF
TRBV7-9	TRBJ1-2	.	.	TGTGCCAGCAGCCATGACAGGAACTATGGCTACACCTTC	CASSHDRNYGYTF
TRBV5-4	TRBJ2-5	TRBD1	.	TGTGCCAGCAGCCCTCCCGGGACAGGCCCCGAGTCCGGGGAGACCCAGTACTTC	CASSPPGTGPESGETQYF
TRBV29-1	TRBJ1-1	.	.	TGCAGCGTTGCGGAACTCTCCACAGGGTCAGGCAGAGAAGCTTTCTTT	CSVAELSTGSGREAFF
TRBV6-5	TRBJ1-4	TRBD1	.	TGTGCCAGCAGCTATACCACAGGGGTTGAAGAAAAACTGTTTTTT	CASSYTTGVEEKLFF
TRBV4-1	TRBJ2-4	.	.	TGCGCCAGCAGCCAAGATGGGCTAGTGAAAAACATTCAGTACTTC	CASSQDGLVKNIQYF
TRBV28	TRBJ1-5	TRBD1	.	TGTGCCAGCAGGGCCGGACAGGGAGGTCAGCCCCAGCATTTT	CASRAGQGGQPQHF